This entry lists 29 T cell receptor beta chains sequenced from one sample in a study of CD8+ T cells in alopecia areata (dated by TCRdb to 2016 to 2019). The library was produced with the immunoSEQ multiplex PCR assay. RNA was extracted from all samples and reverse transcribed into cDNA as template for TCR sequencing. This is the immuneACCESS table as TCRdb keeps it, with only in-frame sequences that have V and J called. A part of the clones is gone; compared with another copy, unresolved V genes explain less than half, and the rest is unexplained. In this sample the table shows around 270,000 clones, roughly 60% of which occur a single time. The biggest ten clones account for more than 1.5% of the sample. This specimen's time point label, per the study, means: less than 30 weeks on oral tofacitinib. The treatment or condition label here, explained by the study, means: oral pan-JAK inhibitor, 5-10 mg twice daily.

Sequenced material: CD4+ T cells sorted from blood, taken at week 24, from a patient treated with tofacitinib. The receptors derive from a human donor with alopecia areata.

This sequence joins TRBV30 and TRBJ1-5; 7 nucleotides match TRBD1. The V and J ends lost 5 bases and 3 bases, in that order; junction bases with no gene match: 4. CDR1 GTSNPN and CDR2 SVGIG come from the germline V gene (reference sequence). The CDR3 length is 13 residues. Here the CDR3 DNA reads TGTGCCTGGGGGGACAGTCACAATCAGCCCCAGCATTTT. It is translated as CAWGDSHNQPQHF.

V usage is TRBV15 and J usage is TRBJ2-1; D is unresolved. In germline, CDR1 is LNHNV, CDR2 YYDKDF (reference sequence). The CDR3 is 11 amino acids. Trimming pared 0 bases from V and 10 bases from J, leaving 4 bases between. The CDR3 here is CATSRDGEQFF. Written as DNA, the CDR3 is TGTGCCACCAGCAGAGACGGGGAGCAGTTCTTC.

This chain's CDR3 is CASSTDGGAGETQYF. CDR3 DNA: TGCGCCAGCAGCACGGACGGGGGGGCCGGAGAGACCCAGTACTTC. The chain combines TRBV5-1 with TRBJ2-5; 8 positions agree with TRBD2. With 4 bases clipped from V and 4 bases from J, the junction kept 9 bases outside the gene matches. Germline V gene sequence: CDR1 SGHRS, CDR2 YFSETQ. CDR3 size: 15 residues. Full variable domain (remainder filled in from reference TRBV5-1 and TRBJ2-5): KAGVTQTPRYLIKTRGQQVTLSCSPISGHRSVSWYQQTPGQGLQFLFEYFSETQRNKGNFPGRFSGRQFSNSRSEMNVSTLELGDSALYLCASSTDGGAGETQYFGPGTRLLVL.

This clone has ten or more counts. The rearrangement joins TRBV2 to TRBJ2-1; 10 positions match TRBD1. V shed 6 bases and J 10 bases; nucleotides not matched to a gene: 12. This CDR3 comprises 15 residues. CDR1 SNHLY and CDR2 FYNNEI come from the germline V gene. Here the CDR3 reads CASRGRDRGGKEQFF. CDR3 DNA: TGTGCCAGCAGAGGAAGGGACAGGGGTGGAAAGGAGCAGTTCTTC.

This clone came up a few times. The chain links TRBV14 to TRBJ2-7; no firm D call. The V end lost 0 bases, the J end lost 2 bases, and 5 bases lay between the germline ends. This CDR3 contains 13 residues. Germline CDR1 SGHDN, CDR2 FVKESK. DNA for the CDR3: TGTGCCAGCAGCCAAGATACTACCTACGAGCAGTACTTC. Protein sequence: CASSQDTTYEQYF.

This clone was observed a few times. The J gene is TRBJ1-1, the V gene TRBV29-1; no clear D gene. The germline CDR1 and CDR2 sequences are SQVTM and ANQGSEA. V dropped 8 bases and J dropped 7 bases, with 14 bases sitting between them. The length of the CDR3 is 11 residues. The CDR3 sequence: CSIGPGFEAFF. The CDR3 DNA sequence: TGCAGCATCGGACCGGGCTTTGAAGCTTTCTTT.

The CDR3: CSVTTGISYEQYF. The CDR3 nucleotides read TGCAGCGTCACGACAGGGATCTCCTACGAGCAGTACTTC. The chain carries TRBV29-1 and TRBJ2-7, with TRBD1 matching 7 bases. Trimming at V came to 6 bases and at J to 0 bases, leaving 5 bases not matched to a gene. The CDR3 loop spans 13 amino acids. Germline V CDR1 and CDR2: SQVTM, ANQGSEA.

With regard to this clone: Other DNA sequences in the same sample also yield this CDR3. Here the CDR3 reads CASSWGSNQPQHF. The CDR3 DNA reads TGTGCCAGCAGTTGGGGGAGCAATCAGCCCCAGCATTTT. This rearrangement joins TRBV28 to TRBJ1-5, with D maybe TRBD1 (5 bases). Germline V gene sequence: CDR1 MDHEN, CDR2 SYDVKM. This CDR3 is 13 amino acids long. V gave up 4 bases and J gave up 1 base, with 5 bases separating them.

This clone was counted a few times. The gene calls are TRBV29-1 and TRBJ2-7; D might be TRBD2 (5 bases). The CDR3 sequence is 13 residues long. Trimming shortened V by 4 bases and J by 7 bases, and 17 bases separated the two germline ends. Per germline, CDR1 SQVTM and CDR2 ANQGSEA. As DNA, the CDR3 is TGCAGCGTTGGGCACCTTTTGGCGGGTGAGCAGTACTTC. Protein sequence: CSVGHLLAGEQYF.

The V call is TRBV6-5, the J call TRBJ1-2; tentatively, D is TRBD1 (6 bases). V lost 6 bases, J lost 8 bases, and 19 bases lay in between. This CDR3 has 14 residues. The germline V gene encodes CDR1 MNHEY and CDR2 SVGAGI. The CDR3 DNA reads TGTGCCAGCAGCCCCCCCGGGGGCGCGGGCGGCTACACCTTC. It encodes CASSPPGGAGGYTF.

The gene calls are TRBV6-1 and TRBJ2-5; 8 bases are a match to TRBD2. The germline gives CDR1 MNHNS, CDR2 SASEGT. This CDR3 is 13 amino acids long. Germline trimming cut 6 bases from V and 5 bases from J; bases unmatched to any gene: 5. CDR3: CASRRLASETQYF. The CDR3 region has the DNA TGTGCCAGCAGAAGACTAGCGAGTGAGACCCAGTACTTC.

This chain links TRBV14 with TRBJ1-4; D not certain. With 5 bases removed from V and 5 bases from J, the gap between germline ends came to 6 bases. Germline V gene sequence: CDR1 SGHDN, CDR2 FVKESK. The CDR3 extends over 12 amino acids. The CDR3 DNA is TGTGCCAGCAGCTACAAAAATGAAAAACTGTTTTTT. Translating it yields CASSYKNEKLFF.

This clone was seen more than once but under ten times. The chain links TRBV12-5 to TRBJ1-1; no definite D call. Germline V lookup: CDR1 LGHNT, CDR2 FRNRAP. CDR3 length: 12 amino acids. V lost 3 bases and J lost 2, with 4 bases in between. CDR3 nucleotide sequence: TGTGCTAGTGGTTTCGTTAACACTGAAGCTTTCTTT. It is translated as CASGFVNTEAFF. Complete variable domain (other parts from reference TRBV12-5 and TRBJ1-1): DARVTQTPRHKVTEMGQEVTMRCQPILGHNTVFWYRQTMMQGLELLAYFRNRAPLDDSGMPKDRFSAEMPDATLATLKIQPSEPRDSAVYFCASGFVNTEAFFGQGTRLTVV.

The J gene is TRBJ1-6, the V gene TRBV25-1; D uncertain. The CDR3 has 12 amino acids. Germline-derived CDR1 and CDR2 are MGHDK and SYGVNS. V lost 7 bases and J lost 10, with 11 bases in between. CDR3 protein: CASTNLRSPLHF. Here the CDR3 DNA reads TGTGCCAGCACTAACTTGAGGTCACCCCTCCACTTT. Together with reference TRBV25-1 and TRBJ1-6, the CDR3 gives the full variable domain: EADIYQTPRYLVIGTGKKITLECSQTMGHDKMYWYQQDPGMELHLIHYSYGVNSTEKGDLSSESTVSRIRTEHFPLTLESARPSHTSQYLCASTNLRSPLHFGNGTRLTVT.

This rearrangement joins TRBV7-2 to TRBJ1-6, with a weak D call TRBD1 (6 bases). CDR1 SGHTA and CDR2 FQGNSA come from the germline V gene. V lost 5 bases to trimming and J lost 0 bases, with 14 bases between them. CDR3 length: 17 residues. DNA for the CDR3: TGTGCCAGCAGCAGACAGGCGTCGAGCTCCTATAATTCACCCCTCCACTTT. Its protein is CASSRQASSSYNSPLHF.

The chain employs TRBV4-1 and TRBJ1-5; D remains ambiguous. Trimming left V 4 bases short and J 4 bases short, with 11 bases between. The CDR3 spans 14 residues. The germline V gene encodes CDR1 MGHRA and CDR2 YSYEKL. For the CDR3, the DNA is TGCGCCAGCAGCCCGCGGGAACCAAATCAGCCCCAGCATTTT. Translating gives CASSPREPNQPQHF.

The J gene is TRBJ2-7, the V gene TRBV4-3; a weak D match, TRBD1 (5 bases). Germline CDR1 reads LGHNA; CDR2 reads YSLEER. The CDR3 loop spans 13 amino acids. V dropped 4 bases and J dropped 0 bases, with 7 bases sitting between them. CDR3: CASSRTGSYEQYF. CDR3 nucleotides: TGCGCCAGCAGCCGCACAGGCTCCTACGAGCAGTACTTC.

The genes are TRBV18 and TRBJ1-5, with TRBD1 identical over 9 bases. Germline V CDR1 and CDR2: KGHSH, LQKENI. The length of the CDR3 is 17 residues. Losses at the gene ends were 5 bases for V and 4 bases for J; bases not matched to a gene: 12. In DNA, the CDR3 is TGTGCCAGCTCATCGTCGGCGGGACAGGGCCCAAATCAGCCCCAGCATTTT. Translating gives CASSSSAGQGPNQPQHF.

This clone was recorded only once. Written as DNA, the CDR3 is TGTGCCAGCAGCTTGGGGTCTAGCTATGGCTACACCTTC. Translated: CASSLGSSYGYTF. The chain combines TRBV7-2 with TRBJ1-2; D remains ambiguous. Germline values: CDR1 SGHTA, CDR2 FQGNSA. Trimming shortened V by 3 bases and J by 4 bases, and 9 bases separated the two germline ends. CDR3 length: 13 residues.

The genes are TRBV2 and TRBJ2-1; D call uncertain. The CDR3 extends over 12 amino acids. Germline V CDR1 and CDR2: SNHLY, FYNNEI. V lost 2 bases to trimming and J lost 11 bases, with 10 bases between them. CDR3 sequence reads: CASSEHLTKQFF. The CDR3 nucleotides read TGTGCCAGCAGTGAACACCTGACAAAGCAGTTCTTC.

The chain links TRBV10-3 to TRBJ2-5, with TRBD2 matching over 10 bases. The V segment lost 6 bases and the J segment 5 bases; nucleotides outside the gene matches: 3. Per the germline V gene, CDR1 is ENHRY and CDR2 is SYGVKD. The CDR3 has 13 residues. The chain's CDR3 is CAIRPSGGETQYF. The CDR3 DNA is TGTGCCATCAGGCCTAGCGGGGGTGAGACCCAGTACTTC.

This chain connects TRBV6-1 to TRBJ2-2; 8 bases agree with TRBD1. Germline V gene data show CDR1 as MNHNS and CDR2 as SASEGT. V lost 5 bases and J lost 5; bases outside the gene matches: 1. This CDR3 has 13 residues. Here the CDR3 reads CASSWTGTGELFF. CDR3 nucleotide sequence: TGTGCCAGCAGTTGGACAGGGACCGGGGAGCTGTTTTTT.

The rearrangement links TRBV30 to TRBJ2-2; D might be TRBD2 (6 bases). The V end was cut by 4 bases, the J end by 5 bases, with 11 bases between. Germline V gene lookup returns CDR1 GTSNPN and CDR2 SVGIG (reference sequence). The length of the CDR3 is 13 residues. The CDR3 loop reads CAWMIGGTGELFF. CDR3 nucleotide sequence: TGTGCCTGGATGATCGGGGGAACCGGGGAGCTGTTTTTT.

The chain links TRBV7-2 to TRBJ2-4, with D perhaps being TRBD1 or TRBD2 (5 bases each). V was trimmed by 1 base and J by 0 bases, leaving 7 bases between them. This CDR3 contains 15 residues. Looked up from germline, CDR1 is SGHTA and CDR2 is FQGNSA. CDR3 sequence (DNA): TGTGCCAGCAGCTTAGGAGGGGTAGCCAAAAACATTCAGTACTTC. It is translated as CASSLGGVAKNIQYF.

The chain uses TRBV5-4 and TRBJ2-5; D call uncertain. The CDR3 is 16 residues long. CDR1 and CDR2 (germline): SGHNT, YYREEE (reference sequence). V was pared by 4 bases and J by 5 bases, with 21 bases between. The CDR3 loop reads CASSPGGLVEWETQYF. DNA of the CDR3: TGTGCCAGCAGCCCTGGCGGTCTCGTCGAGTGGGAGACCCAGTACTTC.

This clone has just one count. This chain connects TRBV29-1 to TRBJ1-6; D might be TRBD1 (6 bases). Germline V gene data show CDR1 as SQVTM and CDR2 as ANQGSEA. V shed 0 bases and J shed 7 bases, with 16 bases lying between them. The CDR3 has 16 residues. The DNA for the CDR3 is TGCAGCGTTGAAGATCTTACGACAGGAGACAATTCACCCCTCCACTTT. Protein sequence: CSVEDLTTGDNSPLHF. Filled out from reference TRBV29-1 and TRBJ1-6, the complete variable domain reads SAVISQKPSRDICQRGTSLTIQCQVDSQVTMMFWYRQQPGQSLTLIATANQGSEATYESGFVIDKFPISRPNLTFSTLTVSNMSPEDSSIYLCSVEDLTTGDNSPLHFGNGTRLTVT.

The rearrangement uses TRBV30 and TRBJ1-2; D unresolved. This CDR3 has 13 residues. Per germline, CDR1 GTSNPN and CDR2 SVGIG (reference sequence). Deletions cut 3 bases from V and 4 bases from J, with 12 bases between. CDR3 DNA sequence: TGTGCCTGGAGGAATGGCCGGCCCTATGGCTACACCTTC. Translation: CAWRNGRPYGYTF.

The chain joins TRBV27 to TRBJ2-6, with D unclear. CDR3 size: 15 residues. The germline CDR1 and CDR2 sequences are MNHEY and SMNVEV (reference sequence). V was clipped by 3 bases and J by 1 base, with 7 bases between them. The CDR3 sequence is CASSFWGSGANVLTF. In DNA form, the CDR3 reads TGTGCCAGCAGTTTTTGGGGTTCTGGGGCCAACGTCCTGACTTTC.

This clone was observed a single time. The gene calls are TRBV30 and TRBJ2-7, with D hard to call. The CDR3 consists of 12 residues. The V gene's germline CDR1 is GTSNPN and CDR2 SVGIG (reference sequence). With 3 bases removed from V and 2 bases from J, the gap between germline ends came to 8 bases. This CDR3 is CAWRVRPYEQYF. In DNA form, the CDR3 reads TGTGCCTGGAGAGTCCGGCCCTACGAGCAGTACTTC.